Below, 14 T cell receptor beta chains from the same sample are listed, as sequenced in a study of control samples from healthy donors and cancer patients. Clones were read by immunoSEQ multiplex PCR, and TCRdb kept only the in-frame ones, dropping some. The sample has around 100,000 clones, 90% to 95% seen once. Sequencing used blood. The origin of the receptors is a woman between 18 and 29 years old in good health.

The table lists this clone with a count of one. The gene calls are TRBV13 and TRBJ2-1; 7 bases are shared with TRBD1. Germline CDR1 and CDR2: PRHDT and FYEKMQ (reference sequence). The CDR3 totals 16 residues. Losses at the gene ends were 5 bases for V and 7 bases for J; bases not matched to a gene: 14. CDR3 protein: CASSGTGAIAGNEQFF. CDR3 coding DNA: TGTGCCAGCAGCGGCACAGGGGCCATCGCTGGTAATGAGCAGTTCTTC.

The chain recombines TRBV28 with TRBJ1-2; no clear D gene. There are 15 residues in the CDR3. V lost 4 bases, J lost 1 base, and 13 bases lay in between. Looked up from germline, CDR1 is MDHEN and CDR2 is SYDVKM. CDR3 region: CASSSTSLINYGYTF. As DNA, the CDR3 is TGTGCCAGCAGTTCCACGTCCCTGATTAACTATGGCTACACCTTC.

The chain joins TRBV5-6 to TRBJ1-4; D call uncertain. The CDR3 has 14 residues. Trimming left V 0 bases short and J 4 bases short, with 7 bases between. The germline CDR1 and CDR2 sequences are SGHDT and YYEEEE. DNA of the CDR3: TGTGCCAGCAGCTTGGTTGGTTATAATGAAAAACTGTTTTTT. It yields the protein CASSLVGYNEKLFF.

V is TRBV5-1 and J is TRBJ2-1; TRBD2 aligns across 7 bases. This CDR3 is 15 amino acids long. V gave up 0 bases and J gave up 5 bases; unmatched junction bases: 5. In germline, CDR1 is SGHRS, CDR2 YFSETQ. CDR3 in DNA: TGCGCCAGCAGCTTGGTTCTAGCGGAAAACAATGAGCAGTTCTTC. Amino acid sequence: CASSLVLAENNEQFF.

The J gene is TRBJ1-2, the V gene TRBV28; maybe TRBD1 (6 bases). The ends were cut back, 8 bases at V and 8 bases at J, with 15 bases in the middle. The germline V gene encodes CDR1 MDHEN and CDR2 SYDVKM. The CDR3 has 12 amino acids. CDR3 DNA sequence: TGTGCCAGCCAGGCGGGGGGCGGGGGCTACACCTTC. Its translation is CASQAGGGGYTF.

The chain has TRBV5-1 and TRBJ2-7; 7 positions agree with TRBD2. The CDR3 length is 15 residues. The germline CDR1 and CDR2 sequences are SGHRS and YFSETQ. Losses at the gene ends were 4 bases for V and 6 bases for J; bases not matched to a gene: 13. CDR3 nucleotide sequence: TGCGCCAGCAGCACACCGACTAGCAATAGGCGCGAGCAGTACTTC. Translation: CASSTPTSNRREQYF.

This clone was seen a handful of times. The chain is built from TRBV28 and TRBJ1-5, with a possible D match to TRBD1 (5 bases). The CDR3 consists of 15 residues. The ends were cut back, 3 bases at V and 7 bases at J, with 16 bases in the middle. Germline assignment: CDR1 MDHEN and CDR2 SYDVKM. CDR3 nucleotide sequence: TGTGCCAGCAGTTTTTTAGGGCCTACAGGACAGCCCCAGCATTTT. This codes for CASSFLGPTGQPQHF.

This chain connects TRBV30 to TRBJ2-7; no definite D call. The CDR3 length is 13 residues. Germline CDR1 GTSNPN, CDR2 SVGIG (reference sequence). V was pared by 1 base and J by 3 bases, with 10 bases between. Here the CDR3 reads CAWSGHPRYEQYF. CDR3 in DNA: TGTGCCTGGAGTGGACATCCTCGCTACGAGCAGTACTTC.

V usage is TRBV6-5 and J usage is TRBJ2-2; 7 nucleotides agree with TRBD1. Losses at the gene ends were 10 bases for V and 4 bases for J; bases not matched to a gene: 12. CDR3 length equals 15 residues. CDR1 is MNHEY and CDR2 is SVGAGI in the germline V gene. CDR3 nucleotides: TGTGCCACTAGAACCATGACAGGGATCACCGGGGAGCTGTTTTTT. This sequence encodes CATRTMTGITGELFF.

CDR3 residues: CASRNGTLYGYTF. The CDR3 bases are TGTGCCAGCAGAAATGGGACTTTATATGGCTACACCTTC. The rearrangement uses TRBV12-3 or TRBV12-4 and TRBJ1-2, with D tentatively TRBD1 (5 bases). The CDR3 runs to 13 residues. Trimming left V 6 bases short and J 5 bases short, with 13 bases between.

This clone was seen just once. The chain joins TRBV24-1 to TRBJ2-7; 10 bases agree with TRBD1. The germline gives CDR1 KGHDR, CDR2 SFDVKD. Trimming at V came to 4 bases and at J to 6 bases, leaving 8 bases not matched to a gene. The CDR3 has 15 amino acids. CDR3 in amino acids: CATSDPGQGVGEQYF. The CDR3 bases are TGTGCCACCAGTGACCCAGGACAGGGGGTAGGCGAGCAGTACTTC.

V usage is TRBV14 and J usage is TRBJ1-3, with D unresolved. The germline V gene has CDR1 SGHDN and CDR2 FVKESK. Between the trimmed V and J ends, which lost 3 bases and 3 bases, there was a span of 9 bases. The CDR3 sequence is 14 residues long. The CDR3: CASSHRAFGNTIYF. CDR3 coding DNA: TGTGCCAGCAGCCATCGGGCCTTTGGAAACACCATATATTTT.

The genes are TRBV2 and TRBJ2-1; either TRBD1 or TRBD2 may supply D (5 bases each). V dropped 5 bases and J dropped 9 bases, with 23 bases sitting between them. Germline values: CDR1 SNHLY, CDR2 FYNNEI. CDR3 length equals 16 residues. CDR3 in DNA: TGTGCCAGCAGTTCCGGGCAGGGACCCCGGGTAGGTGAGCAGTTCTTC. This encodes CASSSGQGPRVGEQFF.

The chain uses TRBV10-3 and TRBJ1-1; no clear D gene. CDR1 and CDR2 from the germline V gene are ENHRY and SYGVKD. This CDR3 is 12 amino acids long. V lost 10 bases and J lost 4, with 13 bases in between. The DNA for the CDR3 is TGTGCCACCTCCCTTGAGGGCACTGAAGCTTTCTTT. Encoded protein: CATSLEGTEAFF.